A selection of T cell receptor beta chains follows, all from one sample in a study of cytotoxic CD8 clonotypes in ibrutinib-treated CLL. This table comes from immunoSEQ multiplex PCR, and its TCRdb copy is limited to in-frame clones, with some not included. The repertoire has about 140,000 clones, 75% to 85% of them found once; the top ten carry 6.5% to 8%. Sequencing was performed on PBMCs, taken after 36 months of ibrutinib treatment. All receptors derive from a human donor with chronic lymphocytic leukemia. CDR3s include the opening cysteine and the closing phenylalanine or tryptophan. Rows may omit the clone size; those that give it use once, few, many or a size class.

clone size: NA
J gene: TRBJ2-3
V gene: TRBV11-3
CDR3 protein: CASSSGTISTDTQYF

clone size: NA
J gene: TRBJ2-7
V gene: TRBV6-1
CDR3 protein: CASTRGTGGYF

clone size: NA
J gene: TRBJ1-5
V gene: TRBV5-1
CDR3 protein: CASSLAGGGRLTNSNQPQHF

clone size: NA
J gene: TRBJ1-1
V gene: TRBV28
CDR3 protein: CASSLTARGNTEAFF

clone size: once
J gene: TRBJ1-1
V gene: TRBV11-1
CDR3 protein: CASSSDRERRSEAFF

clone size: few
J gene: TRBJ1-5
V gene: TRBV2
CDR3 protein: CASTLDRGEWPQHF

clone size: NA
J gene: TRBJ2-1
V gene: TRBV5-1
CDR3 protein: CASSLASGGGKEQFF

clone size: NA
J gene: TRBJ1-5
V gene: TRBV18
CDR3 protein: CASSAIGHQPQHF

clone size: NA
J gene: TRBJ2-5
V gene: TRBV25-1
CDR3 protein: CASSGRAVGTETQYF

clone size: NA
J gene: TRBJ1-1
V gene: TRBV29-1
CDR3 protein: CSVVRTLMNTEAFF

clone size: NA
J gene: TRBJ2-7
V gene: TRBV21-1
CDR3 protein: CASSKVWGSEQYF

clone size: NA
J gene: TRBJ2-3
V gene: TRBV5-1
CDR3 protein: CASSGAGLAASTDTQYF

clone size: once
J gene: TRBJ2-3
V gene: TRBV15
CDR3 protein: CATSRDSTGTDTQYF

clone size: NA
J gene: TRBJ1-5
V gene: TRBV6-1
CDR3 protein: CASSEARVNQPQHF

clone size: few
J gene: TRBJ2-1
V gene: TRBV27
CDR3 protein: CASSLTGNFNEQFF

clone size: NA
J gene: TRBJ1-5
V gene: TRBV10-3
CDR3 protein: CAISESGAGQHF

clone size: few
J gene: TRBJ2-3
V gene: TRBV7-9
CDR3 protein: CASSLTSRTDTQYF

clone size: few
J gene: TRBJ2-7
V gene: TRBV21-1
CDR3 protein: CASSRPGHQDYEQYF

clone size: NA
J gene: TRBJ1-2
V gene: TRBV10-3
CDR3 protein: CAISRGQVYGYTF

clone size: NA
J gene: TRBJ2-7
V gene: TRBV11-1
CDR3 protein: CASSPAGGYEQYF

clone size: NA
J gene: TRBJ1-1
V gene: TRBV29-1
CDR3 protein: CSVGPGLKVPTLF

clone size: NA
J gene: TRBJ2-6
V gene: TRBV25-1
CDR3 protein: CASGAYGGANVLTF

clone size: NA
J gene: TRBJ2-7
V gene: TRBV5-6
CDR3 protein: CASSSSGQPWGEQYF

clone size: once
J gene: TRBJ2-7
V gene: TRBV6-6
CDR3 protein: CASSYGGSYEQYF

clone size: NA
J gene: TRBJ2-2
V gene: TRBV27
CDR3 protein: CASSRSAGYTGELFF

clone size: NA
J gene: TRBJ1-1
V gene: TRBV18
CDR3 protein: CASSPPSQNTEAFF

clone size: NA
J gene: TRBJ2-5
V gene: TRBV5-1
CDR3 protein: CASSLTASGETQYF

clone size: NA
J gene: TRBJ2-5
V gene: TRBV9
CDR3 protein: CASNRDRKQETQYF

clone size: once
J gene: TRBJ1-4
V gene: TRBV30
CDR3 protein: CAWSLLAGEKLFF

clone size: once
J gene: TRBJ2-7
V gene: TRBV19
CDR3 protein: CASSTPPSYEQYF

clone size: few
J gene: TRBJ2-7
V gene: TRBV5-1
CDR3 protein: CASSLLSTYEQYF

clone size: NA
J gene: TRBJ2-7
V gene: TRBV28
CDR3 protein: CASTLIPGEQYF

clone size: once
J gene: TRBJ2-1
V gene: TRBV11-1
CDR3 protein: CASSLAQFSSYNEQFF

clone size: NA
J gene: TRBJ2-7
V gene: TRBV5-4
CDR3 protein: CASSKGLSYEQYF

clone size: few
J gene: TRBJ1-2
V gene: TRBV5-6
CDR3 protein: CASSPGGQGYGYTF

clone size: NA
J gene: TRBJ1-1
V gene: TRBV27
CDR3 protein: CASIYHPDRLNTEAFF

clone size: few
J gene: TRBJ1-2
V gene: TRBV2
CDR3 protein: CATSQGSDGYTF

clone size: NA
J gene: TRBJ1-5
V gene: TRBV6-6
CDR3 protein: CASSPAGSNQPQHF

clone size: NA
J gene: TRBJ2-4
V gene: TRBV11-2
CDR3 protein: CASSWAGDSLDIQYF

clone size: once
J gene: TRBJ2-7
V gene: TRBV4-1
CDR3 protein: CASSQDKGQGRDEQYF

clone size: NA
J gene: TRBJ1-1
V gene: TRBV4-1
CDR3 protein: CASSQGDTEAFF

clone size: NA
J gene: TRBJ2-7
V gene: TRBV30
CDR3 protein: CAWSVVHFEQYF

clone size: NA
J gene: TRBJ1-2
V gene: TRBV6-6
CDR3 protein: CASTGASYGYTF

clone size: many
J gene: TRBJ2-7
V gene: TRBV5-1
CDR3 protein: CASSNGDSYEQYF

clone size: NA
J gene: TRBJ1-2
V gene: TRBV5-1
CDR3 protein: CASSLPGPNYGYTF

clone size: NA
J gene: TRBJ1-2
V gene: TRBV4-1
CDR3 protein: CASSQDVGFNYGYTF

clone size: NA
J gene: TRBJ2-3
V gene: TRBV7-9
CDR3 protein: CASSPRGGGDTQYF

clone size: NA
J gene: TRBJ1-4
V gene: TRBV27
CDR3 protein: CASSFIAGRDEKLFF

clone size: few
J gene: TRBJ1-5
V gene: TRBV6-6
CDR3 protein: CASSNGGRGNQPQHF

clone size: NA
J gene: TRBJ2-1
V gene: TRBV19
CDR3 protein: CASSFRQGGTSAVNEQFF

clone size: NA
J gene: TRBJ1-5
V gene: TRBV6-5
CDR3 protein: CASSYKGVGNQPQHF